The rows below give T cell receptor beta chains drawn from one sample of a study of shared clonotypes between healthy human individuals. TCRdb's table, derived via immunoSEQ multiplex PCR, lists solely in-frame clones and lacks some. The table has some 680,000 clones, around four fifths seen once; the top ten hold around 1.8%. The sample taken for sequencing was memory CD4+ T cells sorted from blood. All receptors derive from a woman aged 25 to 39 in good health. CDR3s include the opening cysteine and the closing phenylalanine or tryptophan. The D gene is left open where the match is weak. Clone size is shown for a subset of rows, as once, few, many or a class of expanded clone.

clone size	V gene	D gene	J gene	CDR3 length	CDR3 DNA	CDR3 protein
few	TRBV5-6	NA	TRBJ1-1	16	TGTGCCAGCAGCGCAGGGGTGGGGGGCATGAACACTGAAGCTTTCTTT	CASSAGVGGMNTEAFF
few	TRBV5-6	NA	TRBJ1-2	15	TGTGCCAGACGCGGGGAGAGGGCGGGTCGCTATGGCTACACCTTC	CARRGERAGRYGYTF
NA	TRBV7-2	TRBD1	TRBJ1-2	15	TGTGCCAGCACGCCAGGGAGGGGGCGGTTTTATGGCTACACCTTC	CASTPGRGRFYGYTF
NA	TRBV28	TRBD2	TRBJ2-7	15	TGTGCCAGCAGTTTGGTAGCGGGAGACCCCCGCGAGCAGTACTTC	CASSLVAGDPREQYF
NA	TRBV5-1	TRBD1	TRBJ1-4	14	TGCGCCAGCAGCGCGGGACAGGGTAATGAAAAACTGTTTTTT	CASSAGQGNEKLFF
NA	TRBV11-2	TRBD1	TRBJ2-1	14	TGTGCCAGCAGTAGCCAGACAGGGATCAATGAGCAGTTCTTC	CASSSQTGINEQFF
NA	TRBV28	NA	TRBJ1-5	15	TGTGCTACCATAGACACGACACGGTCCAATCAGCCCCAGCATTTT	CATIDTTRSNQPQHF
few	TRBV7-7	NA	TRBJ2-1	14	TGTGCCAGCAGCTTAGACCCCGGAGCGGGTGAGCAGTTCTTC	CASSLDPGAGEQFF
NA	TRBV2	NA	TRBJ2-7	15	TGTGCCAGCAGTGAAGGTGGGGGGTCACGCTACGAGCAGTACTTC	CASSEGGGSRYEQYF
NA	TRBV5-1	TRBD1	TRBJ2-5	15	TGCGCCAGCAGCGCGGGACAGGGGGGACAAGAGACCCAGTACTTC	CASSAGQGGQETQYF
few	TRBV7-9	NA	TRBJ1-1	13	TGTGCCAGCAGCTTACTGGGGCGGACTGAAGCTTTCTTT	CASSLLGRTEAFF
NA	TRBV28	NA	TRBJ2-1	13	TGTGCCAGCAGCATGGGAGGGGGAAATGAGCAGTTCTTC	CASSMGGGNEQFF
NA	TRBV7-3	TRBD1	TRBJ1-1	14	TGTGCCAGCAGTCGACAGGGGGTGAACACTGAAGCTTTCTTT	CASSRQGVNTEAFF
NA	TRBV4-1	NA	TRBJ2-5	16	TGCGCCAGCAGCCAAACACCTACCGGGAGCCAAGAGACCCAGTACTTC	CASSQTPTGSQETQYF
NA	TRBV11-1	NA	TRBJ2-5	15	TGTGCCAGCAGCTTGTCGCGGCCCGCGAGGGAGACCCAGTACTTC	CASSLSRPARETQYF
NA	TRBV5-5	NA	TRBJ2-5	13	TGTGCCAGCAGCTTGTACCAGGAAGAGACCCAGTACTTC	CASSLYQEETQYF
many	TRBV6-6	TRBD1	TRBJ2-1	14	TGTGCCAGCCGGGACAGGGGCTCCTACAATGAGCAGTTCTTC	CASRDRGSYNEQFF
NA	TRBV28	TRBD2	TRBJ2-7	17	TGTGCCAGTAGACGTCGGGCGGGGACTAGCGGGAGTTACGAGCAGTACTTC	CASRRRAGTSGSYEQYF
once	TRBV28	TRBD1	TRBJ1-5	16	TGTGCCAGCAGTGAGGGGGGACAGGGATACAATCAGCCCCAGCATTTT	CASSEGGQGYNQPQHF
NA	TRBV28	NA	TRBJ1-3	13	TGTGCCACGTCCCGGTCGACTGGAAACACCATATATTTT	CATSRSTGNTIYF
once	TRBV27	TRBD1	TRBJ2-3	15	TGTGCCAGCAGGAATGGACAGGTTGGCACAGATACGCAGTATTTT	CASRNGQVGTDTQYF
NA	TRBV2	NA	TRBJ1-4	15	TGTGCCAGCAGGGACAGAAGTACAACTAATGAAAAACTGTTTTTT	CASRDRSTTNEKLFF
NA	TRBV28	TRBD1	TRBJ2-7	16	TGTGCCAGCAGTTTCGTCTTCGGACAGGGGGCGGACGAGCAGTACTTC	CASSFVFGQGADEQYF
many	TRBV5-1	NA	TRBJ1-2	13	TGCGCCAGCAGCTTGGGAGGGGAATCGCGCTACACCTTC	CASSLGGESRYTF